The subject of this entry is one TCR beta chain. With V trimmed by 3 bases and J by 8 bases, 18 bases remained unmatched. CDR1 and CDR2 (germline): SEHNR, FQNEAQ (reference sequence). The CDR3 length is 18 residues. The sample originates from a study of cytomegalovirus exposure and HLA in healthy donors. PCR used 60 Vbeta primers and 13 Jbeta primers. Measured with immunoSEQ multiplex PCR; TCRdb has only the in-frame clones, and not every one. The sample lists roughly 140,000 clones, about three quarters seen once, with 1.7% in the top ten. This receptor was taken from a woman in her twenties or thirties in good health and CMV-seronegative. The sequenced sample consisted of PBMCs. The chain links TRBV7-9 to TRBJ1-5; 8 bases match TRBD1. This CDR3 is CASSFVLPATGAPKPQHF. The CDR3 region has the DNA TGTGCCAGCAGCTTCGTCTTACCTGCGACAGGGGCCCCAAAGCCCCAGCATTTT. Complete variable domain (other parts from reference TRBV7-9 and TRBJ1-5): DTGVSQNPRHKITKRGQNVTFRCDPISEHNRLYWYRQTLGQGPEFLTYFQNEAQLEKSRLLSDRFSAERPKGSFSTLEIQRTEQGDSAMYLCASSFVLPATGAPKPQHFGDGTRLSIL.